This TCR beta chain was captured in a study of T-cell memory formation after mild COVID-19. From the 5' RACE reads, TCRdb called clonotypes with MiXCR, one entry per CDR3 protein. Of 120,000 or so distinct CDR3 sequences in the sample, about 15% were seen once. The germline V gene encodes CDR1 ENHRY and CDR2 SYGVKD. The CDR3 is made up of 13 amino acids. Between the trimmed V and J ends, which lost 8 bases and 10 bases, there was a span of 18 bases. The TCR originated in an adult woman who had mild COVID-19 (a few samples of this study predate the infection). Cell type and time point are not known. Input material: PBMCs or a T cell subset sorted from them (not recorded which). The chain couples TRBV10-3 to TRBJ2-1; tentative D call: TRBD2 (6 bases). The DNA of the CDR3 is TGTGCCATCTCTGAAAGGATGGACTACGAGCAGTTCTTC. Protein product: CAISERMDYEQFF.